Listed below are T cell receptor beta chains from one sample, sequenced in a study of siplizumab effects on memory and regulatory T cells. The method was immunoSEQ multiplex PCR; TCRdb's version includes in-frame clones alone and lacks a portion of them. The sample includes about 72,000 clones, roughly 89% seen only once; the top ten take over 25%. Sequenced input: CD8+ T cells sorted from blood. Source of these receptors: a human donor in good health. Both conserved end residues are part of each CDR3. Fields, in order: D gene, V gene, clone size, J gene, CDR3 protein, CDR3 DNA. D genes are given only for firm matches. A row's size may be missing; if present it is once, few, many or a size class.

D gene: NA; V gene: TRBV6-5; clone size: once; J gene: TRBJ2-7; CDR3 protein: CASSTTGYEQYF; CDR3 DNA: TGTGCCAGCAGTACTACAGGGTACGAGCAGTACTTC
D gene: TRBD2; V gene: TRBV5-4; clone size: NA; J gene: TRBJ2-1; CDR3 protein: CASSLGAGAYNEQFF; CDR3 DNA: TGTGCCAGCAGCTTGGGAGCGGGAGCGTACAATGAGCAGTTCTTC
D gene: TRBD2; V gene: TRBV9; clone size: once; J gene: TRBJ2-1; CDR3 protein: CASSVNVRSGSGRYNEQFF; CDR3 DNA: TGTGCCAGCAGCGTAAACGTCCGGTCGGGTAGCGGGAGGTACAATGAGCAGTTCTTC
D gene: NA; V gene: TRBV30; clone size: NA; J gene: TRBJ2-7; CDR3 protein: CAWSVVGYEQYF; CDR3 DNA: TGTGCCTGGAGTGTGGTGGGTTACGAGCAGTACTTC
D gene: TRBD1; V gene: TRBV27; clone size: NA; J gene: TRBJ2-7; CDR3 protein: CASSPQGDYEQYF; CDR3 DNA: TGTGCCAGCAGTCCCCAGGGGGACTACGAGCAGTACTTC
D gene: NA; V gene: TRBV7-9; clone size: NA; J gene: TRBJ2-2; CDR3 protein: CASSSFGTGELFF; CDR3 DNA: TGTGCCAGCAGCTCCTTCGGCACCGGGGAGCTGTTTTTT
D gene: TRBD1; V gene: TRBV11-2; clone size: NA; J gene: TRBJ1-2; CDR3 protein: CASSLTGGNYGYTF; CDR3 DNA: TGTGCCAGCAGCCTAACAGGGGGCAACTATGGCTACACCTTC
D gene: NA; V gene: TRBV21-1; clone size: NA; J gene: TRBJ2-3; CDR3 protein: CASSKPSIVRGRRIHTDTQYF; CDR3 DNA: TGTGCCAGCAGCAAACCGTCGATAGTTAGGGGGCGCCGGATTCACACAGATACGCAGTATTTT
D gene: TRBD1; V gene: TRBV19; clone size: NA; J gene: TRBJ2-7; CDR3 protein: CASSIGTGFFEQYF; CDR3 DNA: TGTGCCAGTAGTATCGGGACAGGGTTCTTCGAGCAGTACTTC
D gene: TRBD2; V gene: TRBV11-1; clone size: NA; J gene: TRBJ2-1; CDR3 protein: CASSTGLAGSYNEQFF; CDR3 DNA: TGTGCCAGCAGCACGGGACTAGCGGGCTCCTACAATGAGCAGTTCTTC
D gene: TRBD1; V gene: TRBV29-1; clone size: NA; J gene: TRBJ1-1; CDR3 protein: CSVAGRQGNTEAFF; CDR3 DNA: TGCAGCGTTGCGGGTCGACAGGGAAACACTGAAGCTTTCTTT
D gene: TRBD1; V gene: TRBV27; clone size: NA; J gene: TRBJ2-1; CDR3 protein: CASSLSQGAWSEQFF; CDR3 DNA: TGTGCCAGCAGTTTATCGCAGGGGGCTTGGAGTGAGCAGTTCTTC
D gene: NA; V gene: TRBV27; clone size: NA; J gene: TRBJ2-1; CDR3 protein: CASSAFGGRYNEQFF; CDR3 DNA: TGTGCCAGCAGTGCGTTTGGGGGCAGGTACAATGAGCAGTTCTTC
D gene: NA; V gene: TRBV27; clone size: NA; J gene: TRBJ1-5; CDR3 protein: CASSLQAGNQPQHF; CDR3 DNA: TGTGCCAGCAGTTTACAAGCGGGCAATCAGCCCCAGCATTTT
D gene: NA; V gene: TRBV7-8; clone size: NA; J gene: TRBJ1-1; CDR3 protein: CASSPHNGVNTEAFF; CDR3 DNA: TGTGCCAGCAGCCCCCATAATGGGGTGAACACTGAAGCTTTCTTT
D gene: NA; V gene: TRBV13; clone size: NA; J gene: TRBJ2-2; CDR3 protein: CASSPAGQIPGELFF; CDR3 DNA: TGTGCCAGCAGTCCCGCGGGACAAATTCCCGGGGAGCTGTTTTTT
D gene: TRBD1; V gene: TRBV2; clone size: NA; J gene: TRBJ2-7; CDR3 protein: CASLWALGQVWPHEQYF; CDR3 DNA: TGTGCCAGCCTTTGGGCCTTGGGACAGGTCTGGCCCCACGAGCAGTACTTC
D gene: NA; V gene: TRBV5-4; clone size: NA; J gene: TRBJ2-1; CDR3 protein: CASSFAGPTYNEQFF; CDR3 DNA: TGTGCCAGCAGCTTTGCGGGACCCACCTACAATGAGCAGTTCTTC
D gene: NA; V gene: TRBV7-9; clone size: NA; J gene: TRBJ2-1; CDR3 protein: CASSYLRGEQFF; CDR3 DNA: TGTGCCAGCAGCTATCTGCGAGGTGAGCAGTTCTTC
D gene: NA; V gene: TRBV6-6; clone size: NA; J gene: TRBJ1-2; CDR3 protein: CASSYFGTDLYGYTF; CDR3 DNA: TGTGCCAGCAGTTACTTCGGGACCGATCTCTATGGCTACACCTTC
D gene: TRBD2; V gene: TRBV6-5; clone size: NA; J gene: TRBJ2-3; CDR3 protein: CASSWEGSTDTQYF; CDR3 DNA: TGTGCCAGCAGTTGGGAGGGAAGCACAGATACGCAGTATTTT
D gene: NA; V gene: TRBV29-1; clone size: NA; J gene: TRBJ1-2; CDR3 protein: CSVEGDEGKSYYGYTF; CDR3 DNA: TGCAGCGTTGAAGGGGACGAGGGGAAGTCCTACTATGGCTACACCTTC
D gene: NA; V gene: TRBV6-6; clone size: NA; J gene: TRBJ2-7; CDR3 protein: CASSPTVEKYF; CDR3 DNA: TGTGCCAGCAGTCCGACAGTGGAAAAGTACTTC
D gene: NA; V gene: TRBV18; clone size: NA; J gene: TRBJ1-5; CDR3 protein: CASSPGPSPQIYQPQHF; CDR3 DNA: TGTGCCAGCTCACCAGGACCCTCGCCCCAAATATATCAGCCCCAGCATTTT
D gene: NA; V gene: TRBV27; clone size: NA; J gene: TRBJ2-6; CDR3 protein: CASSSGANVLTF; CDR3 DNA: TGTGCCAGCAGCTCCGGGGCCAACGTCCTGACTTTC
D gene: NA; V gene: TRBV19; clone size: NA; J gene: TRBJ2-7; CDR3 protein: CASSASDGAYEQYF; CDR3 DNA: TGTGCCAGTAGTGCAAGCGACGGAGCCTACGAGCAGTACTTC
D gene: TRBD1; V gene: TRBV7-9; clone size: NA; J gene: TRBJ2-7; CDR3 protein: CASSSGQGVLNEQYF; CDR3 DNA: TGTGCCAGCAGTTCCGGACAGGGGGTTCTGAACGAGCAGTACTTC
D gene: NA; V gene: TRBV27; clone size: NA; J gene: TRBJ1-2; CDR3 protein: CASSLSGGSNYGYTF; CDR3 DNA: TGTGCCAGCAGTTTATCGGGCGGAAGTAACTATGGCTACACCTTC
D gene: NA; V gene: TRBV6-1; clone size: NA; J gene: TRBJ1-1; CDR3 protein: CASSELTPEAFF; CDR3 DNA: TGTGCCAGCAGTGAACTAACACCCGAAGCTTTCTTT
D gene: TRBD1; V gene: TRBV10-3; clone size: NA; J gene: TRBJ2-6; CDR3 protein: CAISGTGEGSGANVLTF; CDR3 DNA: TGTGCCATCAGTGGGACAGGGGAGGGCTCTGGGGCCAACGTCCTGACTTTC
D gene: NA; V gene: TRBV19; clone size: NA; J gene: TRBJ2-7; CDR3 protein: CASSIIVGRTYEQYF; CDR3 DNA: TGTGCCAGTAGTATCATTGTCGGCAGAACCTACGAGCAGTACTTC
D gene: NA; V gene: TRBV10-2; clone size: NA; J gene: TRBJ2-1; CDR3 protein: CASSQDGYNEQFF; CDR3 DNA: TGCGCCAGCAGCCAAGACGGATACAATGAGCAGTTCTTC
D gene: TRBD1; V gene: TRBV30; clone size: once; J gene: TRBJ2-5; CDR3 protein: CAWIIDRDYRETQYF; CDR3 DNA: TGTGCCTGGATCATTGACAGGGATTACCGAGAGACCCAGTACTTC
D gene: NA; V gene: TRBV19; clone size: NA; J gene: TRBJ1-1; CDR3 protein: CASSMVGAATEAFF; CDR3 DNA: TGTGCCAGTAGTATGGTAGGGGCGGCCACTGAAGCTTTCTTT
D gene: NA; V gene: TRBV7-9; clone size: NA; J gene: TRBJ1-1; CDR3 protein: CASSPQGGEAFF; CDR3 DNA: TGTGCCAGCAGTCCACAGGGAGGTGAAGCTTTCTTT
D gene: NA; V gene: TRBV9; clone size: NA; J gene: TRBJ2-7; CDR3 protein: CASSHDGQAGEQYF; CDR3 DNA: TGTGCCAGCAGCCATGACGGTCAGGCGGGCGAGCAGTACTTC
D gene: NA; V gene: TRBV5-1; clone size: once; J gene: TRBJ2-3; CDR3 protein: CASSLAEGGRTDTQYF; CDR3 DNA: TGCGCCAGCAGCTTGGCGGAGGGAGGAAGAACAGATACGCAGTATTTT
D gene: TRBD2; V gene: TRBV2; clone size: NA; J gene: TRBJ2-5; CDR3 protein: CASRPLAGYQETQYF; CDR3 DNA: TGTGCCAGCAGGCCTCTAGCGGGGTACCAAGAGACCCAGTACTTC
D gene: TRBD2; V gene: TRBV6-4; clone size: NA; J gene: TRBJ2-3; CDR3 protein: CASSEVAGAEPDTQYF; CDR3 DNA: TGTGCCAGCAGTGAAGTAGCGGGGGCCGAACCGGATACGCAGTATTTT
D gene: NA; V gene: TRBV6-5; clone size: NA; J gene: TRBJ2-3; CDR3 protein: CASSYGTDTQYF; CDR3 DNA: TGTGCCAGCAGTTATGGCACAGATACGCAGTATTTT
D gene: NA; V gene: TRBV7-6; clone size: once; J gene: TRBJ2-2; CDR3 protein: CASSLEGAGELFF; CDR3 DNA: TGTGCCAGCAGCTTAGAAGGGGCCGGGGAGCTGTTTTTT